A single sample is the source of the 14 T cell receptor beta chains below, sequenced in a study of T cell responses to AZD1222 COVID-19 vaccine (dated by TCRdb to about 2021). Libraries came from the immunoSEQ multiplex PCR assay. Not all clones reach the TCRdb copy of this immuneACCESS table, which keeps in-frame sequences only. Checked studies attribute under half of the gap to unresolved V genes and leave the rest unexplained. The sample table contains over 130,000 clones; only one count was recorded for roughly 90% of them. The ten largest make up approximately 1.6% of the sample. What this sample's time point label stands for: about 28 days (+/-7) after the second vaccine dose. The sample was peripheral blood, taken 28 days after the second AZD1222 dose. All receptors come from an adult who received the AZD1222 COVID-19 vaccine.

This rearrangement joins TRBV6-4 to TRBJ2-2; 10 bases are shared with TRBD1. CDR3 size: 14 residues. V trimming: 4 bases; J trimming: 7 bases; junction bases outside the gene matches: 3. Germline V lookup: CDR1 MRHNA, CDR2 SNTAGT. This CDR3 is CASSAGTGVGELFF. The CDR3 nucleotides are TGTGCCAGCAGTGCCGGGACAGGGGTCGGGGAGCTGTTTTTT.

The chain combines TRBV14 with TRBJ2-5, with D hard to call. The ends were cut back, 4 bases at V and 9 bases at J, with 9 bases in the middle. There are 11 residues in the CDR3. Germline loops: CDR1 SGHDN, CDR2 FVKESK. CDR3 protein: CASSPGRAQYF. The CDR3 region has the DNA TGTGCCAGCAGCCCTGGTCGGGCCCAGTACTTC.

The genes are TRBV18 and TRBJ1-2; a possible D gene is TRBD1 (5 bases). Germline CDR1 KGHSH, CDR2 LQKENI. This CDR3 has 15 amino acids. V lost 3 bases and J lost 4, with 15 bases in between. CDR3 nucleotide sequence: TGTGCCAGCTCACCTGGGAGCAGGGTGGGCTATGGCTACACCTTC. It codes for CASSPGSRVGYGYTF.

The rearrangement joins TRBV14 to TRBJ1-1; D gene ambiguous. V dropped 6 bases and J dropped 3 bases, with 14 bases sitting between them. CDR1 is SGHDN and CDR2 is FVKESK in the germline V gene. The CDR3 contains 14 residues. CDR3: CASRRTSTDTEAFF. The CDR3 region has the DNA TGTGCCAGCAGGAGGACCTCTACTGACACTGAAGCTTTCTTT.

V is TRBV30 and J is TRBJ2-7; TRBD2 aligns across 9 bases. V was clipped by 3 bases and J by 2 bases; unmatched bases: 2. In germline, CDR1 is GTSNPN, CDR2 SVGIG (reference sequence). This CDR3 has 13 amino acids. This CDR3 is CAWSPSGAYEQYF. The CDR3 DNA sequence: TGTGCCTGGAGCCCTAGCGGGGCCTACGAGCAGTACTTC.

V gene TRBV7-8 combines with J gene TRBJ2-3; tentatively, D is TRBD1 (8 bases). The ends were cut back, 4 bases at V and 4 bases at J, with 27 bases in the middle. Per germline, CDR1 SGHVS and CDR2 FQNEAQ. CDR3 size: 19 residues. This CDR3 reads CASSSRAQGAAGRADTQYF. The CDR3 DNA is TGTGCCAGCAGCTCAAGGGCGCAGGGGGCTGCGGGGAGGGCAGATACGCAGTATTTT.

This chain uses TRBV2 with TRBJ2-5; 9 nucleotides line up with TRBD1. Germline values: CDR1 SNHLY, CDR2 FYNNEI. The V gene end was trimmed by 3 bases and the J gene end by 4 bases; junction bases not matched to a gene: 6. The CDR3 contains 15 residues. The CDR3 DNA sequence: TGTGCCAGCAGTGAGGGACAGGGATGGGGAGAGACCCAGTACTTC. Its translation is CASSEGQGWGETQYF.

J is TRBJ2-5 and V is TRBV30, with TRBD2 as a possible D gene (6 bases). The V end was cut by 0 bases, the J end by 5 bases, with 16 bases between. The germline V gene encodes CDR1 GTSNPN and CDR2 SVGIG (reference sequence). The CDR3 is made up of 15 amino acids. CDR3: CAWSVVGDWGETQYF. CDR3 bases: TGTGCCTGGAGTGTAGTGGGGGACTGGGGGGAGACCCAGTACTTC.

The chain joins TRBV27 to TRBJ1-2, with TRBD1 identical over 8 bases. Germline V gene lookup returns CDR1 MNHEY and CDR2 SMNVEV (reference sequence). V lost 6 bases, J lost 7 bases, and 16 bases stayed unmatched. The CDR3 has 16 residues. The CDR3 nucleotides are TGTGCCAGCAGCTCAGGGACAGGTCGGGATGTCCGTGGCTACACCTTC. Translation: CASSSGTGRDVRGYTF.

The table lists this clone with a few counts. The chain has TRBV23-1 and TRBJ1-2; D call uncertain. TRBV23-1 is assigned to the ORF class and has an uncertain function. With 4 bases removed from V and 6 bases from J, the gap between germline ends came to 9 bases. This CDR3 has 12 residues. Here the CDR3 DNA reads TGCGCCAGCAGTCCCCCCCGCGATGGCTACACCTTC. Its protein product is CASSPPRDGYTF.

This clone was counted once. This chain uses TRBV9 with TRBJ1-4; 8 bases are a match to TRBD1. The CDR3 spans 15 residues. Germline lookup yields CDR1 SGDLS and CDR2 YYNGEE. The trim removed 4 bases at V and 5 bases at J, leaving 7 bases unmatched. Here the CDR3 reads CASSPRDRSNEKLFF. The CDR3 nucleotides are TGTGCCAGCAGCCCACGGGACAGGTCAAATGAAAAACTGTTTTTT.

The chain combines TRBV7-9 with TRBJ1-3; no clear D gene. Germline V CDR1 and CDR2: SEHNR, FQNEAQ (reference sequence). Trimming removed 2 bases from V and 2 bases from J, with 10 bases in between. The CDR3 runs to 15 residues. For the CDR3, the DNA is TGTGCCAGCAGCTTACGGGGAAACCCTGGAAACACCATATATTTT. This codes for CASSLRGNPGNTIYF.

The chain has TRBV6-5 and TRBJ1-3, with D unclear. CDR3 length: 15 residues. Germline V CDR1 and CDR2: MNHEY, SVGAGI. V was cut by 5 bases and J by 0 bases, with 11 bases left in between. The CDR3 here is CASSLNSYSGNTIYF. The CDR3 DNA sequence: TGTGCCAGCAGTCTGAACTCTTACTCTGGAAACACCATATATTTT.

The CDR3 nucleotides read TGTGCCAGCAGTGAATTCGGACAGGGAGTAGGAGATACGCAGTATTTT. Its translation: CASSEFGQGVGDTQYF. This chain links TRBV25-1 with TRBJ2-3; 8 bases are a match to TRBD1. Germline-derived CDR1 and CDR2 are MGHDK and SYGVNS. The CDR3 length is 16 residues. V shed 1 base, J shed 5 bases, and the junction held 8 bases outside the gene matches.